The rows below give T cell receptor beta chains drawn from one sample of a study of blood T cell repertoires in COVID-19. Some clones are missing from TCRdb's copy, which holds only in-frame ones; the method was immunoSEQ multiplex PCR. The table includes nearly 250,000 clones, 85% detected once. The sample comprised PBMCs or T cells enriched from blood (not recorded which). The receptor source for this set is a woman in her forties or fifties with acute COVID-19. Each CDR3 is given with its conserved first and last residue. D genes are given only for firm matches. Rows may omit the clone size; those that give it use once, few, many or a size class.

V,D,length,size,J,CDR3,DNA
TRBV5-6,TRBD1,15,-,TRBJ1-1,CASSWGQSSGRPAFF,TGTGCCAGCAGCTGGGGACAGAGCTCAGGGCGCCCGGCTTTCTTT
TRBV6-2/TRBV6-3,TRBD2,16,once,TRBJ2-3,CASSDPGLAGSDTQYF,TGTGCCAGCAGTGACCCGGGACTAGCGGGGTCAGATACGCAGTATTTT
TRBV7-2,TRBD2,16,-,TRBJ2-3,CASSLETGGAWDTQYF,TGTGCCAGCAGCTTAGAGACCGGGGGGGCTTGGGATACGCAGTATTTT
TRBV5-6,-,15,-,TRBJ2-2,CASSFRDKYTGELFF,TGTGCCAGCAGCTTCCGGGACAAATACACCGGGGAGCTGTTTTTT
TRBV30,-,12,-,TRBJ2-7,CAWSGQIYEQYF,TGTGCCTGGAGTGGACAGATCTACGAGCAGTACTTC
TRBV7-7,TRBD2,15,-,TRBJ2-3,CASSKTSGGTDTQYF,TGTGCTAGCAGCAAGACTAGCGGGGGCACAGATACGCAGTATTTT
TRBV2,-,15,-,TRBJ1-2,CASSEGSPPNYGYTF,TGTGCCAGCAGTGAAGGGAGCCCTCCTAACTATGGCTACACCTTC
TRBV7-3,-,15,-,TRBJ1-1,CASSLNPGGHTEAFF,TGTGCCAGCAGCTTAAACCCGGGAGGCCACACTGAAGCTTTCTTT
TRBV19,TRBD1,16,-,TRBJ1-1,CASSTPARDRGPEAFF,TGTGCCAGTAGTACTCCCGCCAGGGACAGGGGGCCTGAAGCTTTCTTT
TRBV27,TRBD1,15,-,TRBJ2-2,CASSRRGRDTGELFF,TGTGCCAGCAGCCGAAGGGGGCGGGACACCGGGGAGCTGTTTTTT
TRBV7-6,-,18,-,TRBJ1-4,CASSLVGRHSIANEKLFF,TGTGCCAGCAGCTTAGTAGGGAGACATTCTATCGCTAATGAAAAACTGTTTTTT
TRBV7-8,TRBD2,17,-,TRBJ2-7,CASSLSSGGAQTYEQYF,TGTGCCAGCAGCTTATCCAGCGGGGGGGCTCAGACCTACGAGCAGTACTTC
TRBV5-1,-,15,-,TRBJ1-4,CASSSAGYTNEKLFF,TGCGCCAGCAGCTCAGCAGGGTATACTAATGAAAAACTGTTTTTT
TRBV19,TRBD1,17,-,TRBJ1-1,CASRYAQGAFQGTEAFF,TGTGCCAGTAGGTATGCACAGGGGGCGTTTCAAGGCACTGAAGCTTTCTTT
TRBV12-3/TRBV12-4,TRBD1,13,-,TRBJ1-1,CASSSGDSVQAFF,TGTGCCAGCAGTTCTGGGGACAGCGTTCAAGCTTTCTTT
TRBV14,-,12,-,TRBJ1-5,CASSQYGQPQHF,TGTGCCAGCAGCCAATACGGTCAGCCCCAGCATTTT
TRBV20-1,-,14,-,TRBJ2-3,CSASTGLYTDTQYF,TGCAGTGCTAGTACAGGGCTCTACACAGATACGCAGTATTTT
TRBV2,TRBD1,15,-,TRBJ2-2,CASRTQGPRAGELFF,TGTGCCAGCAGAACACAGGGGCCCCGGGCCGGGGAGCTGTTTTTT
TRBV6-1,TRBD1,16,-,TRBJ1-5,CASSEQGASGNQPQHF,TGTGCCAGCAGTGAACAGGGGGCGTCCGGCAATCAGCCCCAGCATTTT
TRBV4-2,-,13,-,TRBJ1-2,CASSQVQVPGYTF,TGTGCCAGCAGCCAAGTTCAGGTTCCCGGCTACACCTTC
TRBV7-2,-,13,-,TRBJ1-1,CASSLQGYTEAFF,TGTGCCAGCAGCTTACAGGGTTACACTGAAGCTTTCTTT
TRBV21-1,-,16,-,TRBJ1-1,CASSTSVGGTNTEAFF,TGTGCCAGCAGCACCTCAGTAGGGGGAACGAACACTGAAGCTTTCTTT
TRBV10-1,-,16,once,TRBJ2-3,CASSPVWGTSTDTQYF,TGCGCCAGCAGCCCCGTCTGGGGCACTAGCACAGATACGCAGTATTTT
TRBV9,-,14,-,TRBJ2-3,CASSVVEGTDTQYF,TGTGCCAGCAGCGTAGTGGAGGGCACAGATACGCAGTATTTT
TRBV27,-,17,-,TRBJ2-5,CASSEEWGYPIQETQYF,TGTGCCAGCAGTGAAGAGTGGGGCTACCCCATTCAAGAGACCCAGTACTTC
TRBV6-5,TRBD2,14,-,TRBJ2-3,CASAGGRGTDTQYF,TGTGCCAGTGCCGGGGGGAGAGGCACAGATACGCAGTATTTT
TRBV5-1,-,14,-,TRBJ1-2,CASSLDGGAYGYTF,TGCGCCAGCAGCTTGGATGGGGGCGCCTATGGCTACACCTTC
TRBV5-1,-,15,-,TRBJ2-5,CASSPGQSYQETQYF,TGCGCCAGCAGCCCGGGACAATCGTACCAAGAGACCCAGTACTTC
TRBV18,TRBD2,18,-,TRBJ2-2,CASSPGGLAGANTGELFF,TGTGCCAGCTCACCAGGGGGACTAGCGGGGGCGAACACCGGGGAGCTGTTTTTT
TRBV29-1,TRBD1,14,-,TRBJ2-7,CSVARTGANYEQYF,TGCAGCGTCGCCCGGACAGGGGCTAATTACGAGCAGTACTTC
TRBV2,-,16,-,TRBJ1-2,CASSPESGAAVYGYTF,TGTGCCAGCAGCCCGGAAAGTGGGGCTGCCGTCTATGGCTACACCTTC